Each of the 5 T cell receptor beta chains below was sequenced from the same sample in a study of blood T cell repertoires in COVID-19. Sequencing used immunoSEQ multiplex PCR; TCRdb keeps in-frame clones, though not all of them. The repertoire holds some 260,000 clones, with more than 70% as singletons. The sequenced sample consisted of peripheral blood. Receptors originate from a young woman with acute or convalescent COVID-19.

The rearrangement links TRBV9 to TRBJ2-1; 11 nucleotides match TRBD1. The CDR3 extends over 16 amino acids. Germline V CDR1 and CDR2: SGDLS, YYNGEE. With V trimmed by 4 bases and J by 8 bases, 11 bases remained unmatched. The CDR3 region has the DNA TGTGCCAGCAGCCCTCACGGGACAGGGGGTCTCTATGAGCAGTTCTTC. It translates to CASSPHGTGGLYEQFF.

V gene TRBV5-5 combines with J gene TRBJ2-7; D not certain. Germline V gene lookup returns CDR1 SGHKS and CDR2 YYEKEE (reference sequence). Trimming cost V 5 bases and J 6 bases, with 12 bases left between them. This CDR3 is 12 amino acids long. The CDR3 DNA sequence: TGTGCCAGCAGAGTCAACCCCGGCGAGCAGTACTTC. Its protein is CASRVNPGEQYF.

The chain joins TRBV18 to TRBJ1-4; TRBD1 is a possible D gene (5 bases). Germline CDR1 KGHSH, CDR2 LQKENI. Trimming took off 0 bases at V and 6 bases at J, with 8 bases between the two ends. This CDR3 spans 14 amino acids. Written as DNA, the CDR3 is TGTGCCAGCTCACCACCCGGGGGAGATGAAAAACTGTTTTTT. Translated: CASSPPGGDEKLFF.

The chain combines TRBV25-1 with TRBJ1-1; no clear D gene. Germline loops: CDR1 MGHDK, CDR2 SYGVNS. V was cut by 3 bases and J by 8 bases, with 7 bases left in between. This CDR3 comprises 11 residues. The CDR3 protein is CASSDLEEAFF. As DNA, the CDR3 is TGTGCCAGCAGTGACCTAGAAGAAGCTTTCTTT.

This clone has a single count. The chain employs TRBV5-1 and TRBJ1-4; the match to TRBD1 covers 11 bases. Trimming cost V 4 bases and J 7 bases; bases outside gene matches: 6. The CDR3 consists of 15 residues. Germline V gene sequence: CDR1 SGHRS, CDR2 YFSETQ. The CDR3 bases are TGCGCCAGCAGCACACGGACAGGGGGCGGTGAAAAACTGTTTTTT. Amino acids: CASSTRTGGGEKLFF.